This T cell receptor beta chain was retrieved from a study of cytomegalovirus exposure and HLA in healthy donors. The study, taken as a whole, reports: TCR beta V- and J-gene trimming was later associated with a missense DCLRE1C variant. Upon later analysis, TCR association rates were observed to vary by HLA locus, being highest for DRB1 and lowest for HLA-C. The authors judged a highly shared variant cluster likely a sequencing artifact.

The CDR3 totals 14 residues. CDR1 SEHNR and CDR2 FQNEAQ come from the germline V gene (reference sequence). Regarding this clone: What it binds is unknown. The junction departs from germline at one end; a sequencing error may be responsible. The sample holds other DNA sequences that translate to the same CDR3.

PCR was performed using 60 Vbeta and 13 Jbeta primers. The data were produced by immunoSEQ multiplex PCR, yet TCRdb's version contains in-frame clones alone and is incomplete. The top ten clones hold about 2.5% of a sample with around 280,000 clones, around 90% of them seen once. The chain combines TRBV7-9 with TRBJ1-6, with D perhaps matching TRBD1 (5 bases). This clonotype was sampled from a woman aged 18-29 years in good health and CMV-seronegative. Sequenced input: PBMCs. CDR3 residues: CASSLDRYNSPLHF. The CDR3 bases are TGTGCCAGCAGCCTCGACAGATATAATTCCCCCCTCCACTTT. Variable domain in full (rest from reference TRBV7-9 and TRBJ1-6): DTGVSQNPRHKITKRGQNVTFRCDPISEHNRLYWYRQTLGQGPEFLTYFQNEAQLEKSRLLSDRFSAERPKGSFSTLEIQRTEQGDSAMYLCASSLDRYNSPLHFGNGTRLTVT.